These 10 T cell receptor beta chains share one sample of origin, sequenced in a study of early T cells in non-severe SARS-CoV-2 infection. TCRdb re-derived calls from the 5' RACE reads in MiXCR, one entry per CDR3 protein. The sample has around 40,000 distinct CDR3 sequences; around 6.3% are singletons. Sequencing was carried out using whole blood. Source of these receptors: an adult who was a healthcare worker with PCR-confirmed SARS-CoV-2 infection or an uninfected control (not recorded which).

There are many counts of this clonotype. V gene TRBV29-1 combines with J gene TRBJ1-2; unclear D gene. This CDR3 region has 15 residues. Looked up from germline, CDR1 is SQVTM and CDR2 is ANQGSEA. V shed 0 bases and J shed 3 bases, with 14 bases lying between them. CDR3 protein: CSVEDTEGADYGYTF. CDR3 DNA: TGCAGCGTTGAAGATACGGAGGGCGCCGACTATGGCTACACCTTC.

This clonotype was recorded many times. V is TRBV7-9 and J is TRBJ1-4; TRBD1 matches at 8 bases. Germline V gene lookup returns CDR1 SEHNR and CDR2 FQNEAQ (reference sequence). The CDR3 runs to 14 residues. Unmatched junction bases numbered 7, after V lost 5 bases and J lost 8 bases. The CDR3, as DNA: TGTGCCAGCAGCCTACAGGGGGGTATGGAAAAACTGTTTTTT. Its translation: CASSLQGGMEKLFF.

This clonotype was counted at least ten times. The chain couples TRBV28 to TRBJ2-7; a possible D gene is TRBD2 (6 bases). CDR1 MDHEN and CDR2 SYDVKM come from the germline V gene. The CDR3 runs 15 residues. The V gene lost 5 bases and the J gene lost 1 base, with 15 bases spanning the gap. CDR3 loop: CASSPPNRGSYEQYF. In DNA, the CDR3 is TGTGCCAGCAGTCCCCCTAATCGGGGGTCCTACGAGCAGTACTTC.

This clonotype was recorded at least ten times. The chain is built from TRBV30 and TRBJ1-4; possible D gene TRBD1, 6 bases. V was trimmed by 3 bases and J by 0 bases, leaving 20 bases between them. The CDR3 contains 18 residues. Germline-derived CDR1 and CDR2 are GTSNPN and SVGIG (reference sequence). CDR3 region: CAWSPGTIVIATNEKLFF. The CDR3 coding sequence is TGTGCCTGGAGCCCCGGGACAATTGTCATCGCAACTAATGAAAAACTGTTTTTT.

This clonotype was found a few times. The chain employs TRBV28 and TRBJ2-1; D may correspond to TRBD1 or TRBD2 (5 bases each). The CDR3 contains 13 residues. Germline V gives CDR1 MDHEN, CDR2 SYDVKM. The V and J ends lost 8 bases and 9 bases respectively, with 17 bases between them. CDR3 DNA sequence: TGTGCCAGCCAGAGAGGGACGGGAAGTGAGCAGTTCTTC. Encoded protein: CASQRGTGSEQFF.

This clonotype was recorded at least ten times. The chain recombines TRBV5-6 with TRBJ2-7; 9 nucleotides line up with TRBD2. CDR1 and CDR2 (germline): SGHDT, YYEEEE. Trimming at V came to 4 bases and at J to 9 bases, leaving 17 bases not matched to a gene. The CDR3 is 16 residues long. As DNA, the CDR3 is TGTGCCAGCAGCGACGGGACTAGCCCCGTTTTACTCGGGCAGTACTTC. Protein product: CASSDGTSPVLLGQYF.

This clonotype has only a few counts. V is TRBV6-1 and J is TRBJ2-3; possibly TRBD2 for D (5 bases). This CDR3 is 14 amino acids long. The germline gives CDR1 MNHNS, CDR2 SASEGT. V shed 4 bases and J shed 3 bases, with 11 bases lying between them. The CDR3 nucleotides are TGTGCCAGCAGTGTAGGTTGGAGGACAGATACGCAGTATTTT. This encodes CASSVGWRTDTQYF.

At least ten counts were recorded for this clonotype. The chain couples TRBV20-1 to TRBJ2-2; 10 bases fit TRBD2. Trimming cost V 3 bases and J 7 bases; bases outside gene matches: 8. Germline lookup yields CDR1 DFQATT and CDR2 SNEGSKA (reference sequence). The CDR3 is made up of 15 amino acids. CDR3 sequence reads: CSARALAGAGGELFF. Written as DNA, the CDR3 is TGCAGTGCTAGGGCGCTAGCGGGAGCAGGCGGGGAGCTGTTTTTT.

The gene calls are TRBV20-1 and TRBJ2-5, with 11 nucleotides matching TRBD2. The CDR3 runs to 15 residues. The junction had 11 bases not matched to a gene; V was cut back by 6 bases and J by 5 bases. Germline CDR1 reads DFQATT; CDR2 reads SNEGSKA (reference sequence). CDR3 in amino acids: CSAEGRLAGLETQYF. CDR3 nucleotides: TGCAGTGCCGAAGGGCGACTAGCGGGATTGGAGACCCAGTACTTC.

This clonotype was picked up many times. The genes are TRBV7-9 and TRBJ1-6; perhaps TRBD1 as D (6 bases). CDR1 and CDR2 from the germline V gene are SEHNR and FQNEAQ (reference sequence). Trimming stripped 7 bases from V and 14 bases from J, with 18 bases between. This CDR3 spans 13 amino acids. In DNA form, the CDR3 reads TGTGCCAGCAAGGAGGCAGGGGTCATGACCCTCCACTTT. Its protein is CASKEAGVMTLHF. Full variable domain (outside the CDR3, taken from reference TRBV7-9 and TRBJ1-6): DTGVSQNPRHKITKRGQNVTFRCDPISEHNRLYWYRQTLGQGPEFLTYFQNEAQLEKSRLLSDRFSAERPKGSFSTLEIQRTEQGDSAMYLCASKEAGVMTLHFGNGTRLTVT.